The 8 T cell receptor beta chains in this list originate from one sample, sequenced in a study of somatic mutations in cytotoxic T cells in rheumatoid arthritis. Clones were read by immunoSEQ multiplex PCR, and TCRdb kept only the in-frame ones, dropping some. The repertoire holds about 4,200 clones, with about two thirds as singletons. The sequenced material came from CD8+ T cells sorted from blood. Source of these receptors: an adult with rheumatoid arthritis.

The chain recombines TRBV7-9 with TRBJ1-2, with D possibly TRBD1 on 5 matching bases. V gave up 5 bases and J gave up 4 bases, with 20 bases separating them. Germline V CDR1 and CDR2: SEHNR, FQNEAQ (reference sequence). This CDR3 comprises 16 residues. The DNA for the CDR3 is TGTGCCAGCAGCGCCCGACTCAGGGAAGAGGGCTATGGCTACACCTTC. Encoded protein: CASSARLREEGYGYTF.

The V call is TRBV19, the J call TRBJ1-4; 10 bases align to TRBD1. The junction had 10 bases not matched to a gene; V was cut back by 5 bases and J by 7 bases. The germline CDR1 and CDR2 sequences are LNHDA and SQIVND (reference sequence). The CDR3 has 16 residues. CDR3 protein: CASSPFGTGAGEKLFF. In nucleotides, the CDR3 is TGTGCCAGTAGTCCTTTCGGGACAGGGGCGGGTGAAAAACTGTTTTTT.

This clone was recorded once. The chain employs TRBV19 and TRBJ1-5; no reliable D call. Per germline, CDR1 LNHDA and CDR2 SQIVND (reference sequence). This CDR3 spans 15 amino acids. Trimming removed 9 bases from V and 3 bases from J, with 18 bases in between. CDR3: CASQFVGTNNQPQHF. CDR3 sequence (DNA): TGTGCCAGCCAGTTTGTCGGCACAAACAATCAGCCCCAGCATTTT.

V and J are TRBV5-1 and TRBJ2-1; D is possibly TRBD2 (7 bases). The CDR3 contains 15 residues. The germline V and J ends were trimmed by 4 bases and 5 bases, with 16 bases remaining between them. Germline V gene lookup returns CDR1 SGHRS and CDR2 YFSETQ. DNA for the CDR3: TGCGCCAGCAGCCCCACTGCGGGGGACAACAATGAGCAGTTCTTC. Protein product: CASSPTAGDNNEQFF. The variable domain in full, completed from reference TRBV5-1 and TRBJ2-1, reads KAGVTQTPRYLIKTRGQQVTLSCSPISGHRSVSWYQQTPGQGLQFLFEYFSETQRNKGNFPGRFSGRQFSNSRSEMNVSTLELGDSALYLCASSPTAGDNNEQFFGPGTRLTVL.

J is TRBJ2-2 and V is TRBV7-2; no reliable D call. This CDR3 is 15 amino acids long. Trimming removed 5 bases from V and 1 base from J, with 11 bases in between. Germline V gives CDR1 SGHTA, CDR2 FQGNSA. CDR3 bases: TGTGCCAGCAGCACCCCCTGGAAGAACACCGGGGAGCTGTTTTTT. This encodes CASSTPWKNTGELFF.

This sequence joins TRBV9 and TRBJ2-3; TRBD1 aligns across 10 bases. The CDR3 has 14 amino acids. Unmatched junction bases numbered 4, after V lost 4 bases and J lost 5 bases. Germline values: CDR1 SGDLS, CDR2 YYNGEE. CDR3 sequence: CASSPRTGGDTQYF. The CDR3 region has the DNA TGTGCCAGCAGCCCGCGGACAGGGGGAGATACGCAGTATTTT.

The chain uses TRBV11-3 and TRBJ2-5; 8 bases match TRBD2. V dropped 5 bases and J dropped 1; count of bases not matched to a gene: 9. Germline V gives CDR1 SGHNT, CDR2 YENEEA. This CDR3 contains 16 residues. The CDR3 DNA sequence: TGTGCCAGCAGCGAGGACTTCGCGGGGGGCCAAGAGACCCAGTACTTC. This translates into CASSEDFAGGQETQYF.

The V call is TRBV7-8, the J call TRBJ1-5; perhaps TRBD1 as D (5 bases). V was pared by 1 base and J by 4 bases, with 11 bases between. This CDR3 is 15 amino acids long. Germline CDR1 is SGHVS and CDR2 is FQNEAQ. The CDR3: CASSLGAGKNQPQHF. The CDR3 bases are TGTGCCAGCAGCTTAGGGGCAGGGAAGAATCAGCCCCAGCATTTT.